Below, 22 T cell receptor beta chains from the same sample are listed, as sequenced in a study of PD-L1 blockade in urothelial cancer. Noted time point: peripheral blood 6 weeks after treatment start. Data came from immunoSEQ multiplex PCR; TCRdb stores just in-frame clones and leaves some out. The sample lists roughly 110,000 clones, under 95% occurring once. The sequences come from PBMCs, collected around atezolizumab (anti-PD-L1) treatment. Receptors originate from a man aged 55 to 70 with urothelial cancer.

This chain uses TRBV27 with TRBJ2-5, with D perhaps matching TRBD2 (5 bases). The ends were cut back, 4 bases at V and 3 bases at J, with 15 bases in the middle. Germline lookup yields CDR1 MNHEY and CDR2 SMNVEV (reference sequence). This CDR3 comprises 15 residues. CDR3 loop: CASSSPLDKEETQYF. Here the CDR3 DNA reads TGTGCCAGCAGTTCTCCACTAGATAAAGAAGAGACCCAGTACTTC.

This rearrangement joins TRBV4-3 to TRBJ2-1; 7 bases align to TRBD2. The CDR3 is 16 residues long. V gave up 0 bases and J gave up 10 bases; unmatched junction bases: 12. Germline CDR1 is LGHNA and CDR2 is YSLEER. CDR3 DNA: TGCGCCAGCAGCCAAGAACTAGGCTCGGGAGGCGGAGAGCAGTTCTTC. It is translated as CASSQELGSGGGEQFF.

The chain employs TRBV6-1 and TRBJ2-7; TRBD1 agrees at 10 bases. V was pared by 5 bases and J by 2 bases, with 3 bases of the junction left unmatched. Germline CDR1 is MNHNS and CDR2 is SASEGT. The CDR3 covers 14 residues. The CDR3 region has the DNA TGTGCCAGCAGTTGGGACAGGGGTCCCTACGAGCAGTACTTC. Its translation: CASSWDRGPYEQYF.

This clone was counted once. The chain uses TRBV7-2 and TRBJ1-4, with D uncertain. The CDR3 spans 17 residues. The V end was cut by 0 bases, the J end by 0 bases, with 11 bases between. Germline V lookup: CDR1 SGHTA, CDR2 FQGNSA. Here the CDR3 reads CASSLALDKPTNEKLFF. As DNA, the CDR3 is TGTGCCAGCAGCTTAGCCCTAGATAAACCAACTAATGAAAAACTGTTTTTT.

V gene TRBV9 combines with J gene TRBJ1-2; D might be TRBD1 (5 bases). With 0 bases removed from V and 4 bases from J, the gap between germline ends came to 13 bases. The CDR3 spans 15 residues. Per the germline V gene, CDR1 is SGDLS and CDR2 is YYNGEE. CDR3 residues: CASSVGGRTTYGYTF. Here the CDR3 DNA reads TGTGCCAGCAGCGTAGGTGGACGGACAACCTATGGCTACACCTTC.

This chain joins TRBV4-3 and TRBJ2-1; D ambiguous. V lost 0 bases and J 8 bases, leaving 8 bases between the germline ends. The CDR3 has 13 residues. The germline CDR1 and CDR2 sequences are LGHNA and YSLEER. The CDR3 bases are TGCGCCAGCAGCCAAGATCGGGTCGATGAGCAGTTCTTC. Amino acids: CASSQDRVDEQFF.

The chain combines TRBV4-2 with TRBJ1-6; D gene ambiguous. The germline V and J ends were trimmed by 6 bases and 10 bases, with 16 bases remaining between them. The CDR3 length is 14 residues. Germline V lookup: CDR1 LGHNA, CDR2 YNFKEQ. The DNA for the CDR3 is TGTGCCAGCAGTGAGAGGGTGTATCCCTCACCCCTCCACTTT. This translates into CASSERVYPSPLHF.

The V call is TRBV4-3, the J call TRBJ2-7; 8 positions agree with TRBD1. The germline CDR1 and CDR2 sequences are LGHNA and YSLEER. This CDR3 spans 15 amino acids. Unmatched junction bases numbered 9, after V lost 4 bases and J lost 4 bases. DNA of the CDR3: TGCGCCAGCAGCCGCCAGACAGGGGAAGGTTACGAGCAGTACTTC. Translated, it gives CASSRQTGEGYEQYF.

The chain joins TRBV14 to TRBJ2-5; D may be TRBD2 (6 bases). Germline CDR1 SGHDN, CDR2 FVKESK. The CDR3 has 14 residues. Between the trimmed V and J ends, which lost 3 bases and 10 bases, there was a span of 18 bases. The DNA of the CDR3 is TGTGCCAGCAGCCACCTCGACCCGGCGGAGGGCCAGTACTTC. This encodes CASSHLDPAEGQYF.

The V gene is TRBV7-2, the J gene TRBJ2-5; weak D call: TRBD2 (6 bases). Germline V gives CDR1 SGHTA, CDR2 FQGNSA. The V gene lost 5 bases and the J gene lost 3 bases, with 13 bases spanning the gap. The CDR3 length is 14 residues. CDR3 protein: CASSLGTVKETQYF. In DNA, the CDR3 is TGTGCCAGCAGCCTCGGGACTGTAAAAGAGACCCAGTACTTC.

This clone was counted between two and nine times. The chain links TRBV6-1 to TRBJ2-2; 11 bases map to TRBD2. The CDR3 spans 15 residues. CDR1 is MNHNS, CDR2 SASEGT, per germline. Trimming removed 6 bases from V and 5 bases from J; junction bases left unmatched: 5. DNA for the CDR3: TGTGCCAGCAGGATACTAGCGGGGGATACCGGGGAGCTGTTTTTT. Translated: CASRILAGDTGELFF.

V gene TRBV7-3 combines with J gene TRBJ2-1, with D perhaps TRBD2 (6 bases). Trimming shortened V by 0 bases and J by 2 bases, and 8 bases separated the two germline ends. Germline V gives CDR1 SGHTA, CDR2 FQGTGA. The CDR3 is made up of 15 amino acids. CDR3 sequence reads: CASSLTGGTYNEQFF. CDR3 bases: TGTGCCAGCAGCTTAACGGGAGGAACCTACAATGAGCAGTTCTTC. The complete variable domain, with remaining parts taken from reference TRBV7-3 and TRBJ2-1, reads GAGVSQTPSNKVTEKGKYVELRCDPISGHTALYWYRQSLGQGPEFLIYFQGTGAADDSGLPNDRFFAVRPEGSVSTLKIQRTERGDSAVYLCASSLTGGTYNEQFFGPGTRLTVL.

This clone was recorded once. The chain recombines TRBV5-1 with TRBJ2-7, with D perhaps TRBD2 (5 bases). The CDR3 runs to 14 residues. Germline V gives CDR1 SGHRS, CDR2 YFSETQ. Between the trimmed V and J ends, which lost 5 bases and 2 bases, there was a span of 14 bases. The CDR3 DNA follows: TGCGCCAGCAGGGCAGCGGCTTCCACCTACGAGCAGTACTTC. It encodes CASRAAASTYEQYF.

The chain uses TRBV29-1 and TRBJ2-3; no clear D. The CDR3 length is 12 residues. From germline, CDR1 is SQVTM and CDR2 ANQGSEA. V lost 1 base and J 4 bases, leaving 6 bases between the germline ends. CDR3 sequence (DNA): TGCAGCGTTGAAGGTCCCTCAGATACGCAGTATTTT. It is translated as CSVEGPSDTQYF.

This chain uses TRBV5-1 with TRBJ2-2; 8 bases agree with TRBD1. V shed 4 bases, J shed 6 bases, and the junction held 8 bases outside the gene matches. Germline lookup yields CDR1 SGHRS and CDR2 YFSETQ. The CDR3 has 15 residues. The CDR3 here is CASSLRQGMAGELFF. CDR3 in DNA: TGCGCCAGCAGCCTTCGACAGGGGATGGCCGGGGAGCTGTTTTTT.

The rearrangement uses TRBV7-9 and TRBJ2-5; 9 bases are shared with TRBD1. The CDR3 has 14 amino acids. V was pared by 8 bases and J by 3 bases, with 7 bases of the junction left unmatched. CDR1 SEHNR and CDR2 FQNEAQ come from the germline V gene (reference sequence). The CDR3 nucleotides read TGTGCCAGCTCGTATACAGGGGGCGAAGAGACCCAGTACTTC. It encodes CASSYTGGEETQYF. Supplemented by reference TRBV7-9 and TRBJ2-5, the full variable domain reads DTGVSQNPRHKITKRGQNVTFRCDPISEHNRLYWYRQTLGQGPEFLTYFQNEAQLEKSRLLSDRFSAERPKGSFSTLEIQRTEQGDSAMYLCASSYTGGEETQYFGPGTRLLVL.

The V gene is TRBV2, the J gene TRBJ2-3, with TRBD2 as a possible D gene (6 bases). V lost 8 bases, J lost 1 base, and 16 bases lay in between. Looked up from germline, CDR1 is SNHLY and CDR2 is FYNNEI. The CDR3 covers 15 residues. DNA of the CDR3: TGTGCCAGCTCGCCAGGAGGGGCCCGCACAGATACGCAGTATTTT. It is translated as CASSPGGARTDTQYF.

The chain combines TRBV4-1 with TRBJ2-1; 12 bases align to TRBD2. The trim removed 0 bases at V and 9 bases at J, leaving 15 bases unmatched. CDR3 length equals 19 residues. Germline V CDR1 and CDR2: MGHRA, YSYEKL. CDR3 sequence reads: CASSQDGIVTSGRPGEQFF. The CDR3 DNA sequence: TGCGCCAGCAGCCAAGATGGAATAGTGACTAGCGGGAGACCAGGTGAGCAGTTCTTC.

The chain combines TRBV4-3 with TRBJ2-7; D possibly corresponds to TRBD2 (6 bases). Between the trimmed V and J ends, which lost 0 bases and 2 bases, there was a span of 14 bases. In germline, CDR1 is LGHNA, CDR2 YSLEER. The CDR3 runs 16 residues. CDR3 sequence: CASSQDYAGIAYEQYF. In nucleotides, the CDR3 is TGCGCCAGCAGCCAAGATTACGCGGGAATCGCCTACGAGCAGTACTTC.

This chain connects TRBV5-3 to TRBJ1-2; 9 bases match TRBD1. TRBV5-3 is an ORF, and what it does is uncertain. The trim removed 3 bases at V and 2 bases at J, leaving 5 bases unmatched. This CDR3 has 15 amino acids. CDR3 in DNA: TGTGCCAGAAGCTCCGGGACAGGGACGAACTATGGCTACACCTTC. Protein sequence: CARSSGTGTNYGYTF.

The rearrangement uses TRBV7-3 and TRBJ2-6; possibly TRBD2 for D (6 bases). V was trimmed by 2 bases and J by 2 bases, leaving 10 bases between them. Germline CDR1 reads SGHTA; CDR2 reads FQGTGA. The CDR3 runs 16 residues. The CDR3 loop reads CASSLGGNAGANVLTF. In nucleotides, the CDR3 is TGTGCCAGCAGCTTAGGAGGGAACGCTGGGGCCAACGTCCTGACTTTC.

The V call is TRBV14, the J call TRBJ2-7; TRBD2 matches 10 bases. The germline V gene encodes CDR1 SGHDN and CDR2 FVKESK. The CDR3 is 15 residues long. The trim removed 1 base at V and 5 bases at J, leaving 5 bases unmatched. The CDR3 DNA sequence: TGTGCCAGCAGCCAAGCGACTAGCGGGTGGGACGAGCAGTACTTC. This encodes CASSQATSGWDEQYF.